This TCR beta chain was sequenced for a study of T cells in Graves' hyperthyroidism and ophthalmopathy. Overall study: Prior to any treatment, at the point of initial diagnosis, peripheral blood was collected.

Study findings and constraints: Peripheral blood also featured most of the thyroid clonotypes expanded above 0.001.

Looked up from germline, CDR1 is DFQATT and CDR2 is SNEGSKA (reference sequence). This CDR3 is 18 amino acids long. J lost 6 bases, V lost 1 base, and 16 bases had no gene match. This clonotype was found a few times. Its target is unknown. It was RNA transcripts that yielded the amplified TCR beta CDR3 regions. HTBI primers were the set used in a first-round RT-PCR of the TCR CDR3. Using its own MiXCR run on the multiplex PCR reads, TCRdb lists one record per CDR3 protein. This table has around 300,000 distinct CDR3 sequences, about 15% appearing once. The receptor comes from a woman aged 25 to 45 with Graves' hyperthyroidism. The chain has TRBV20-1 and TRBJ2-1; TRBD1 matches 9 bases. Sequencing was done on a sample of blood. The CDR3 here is CSARANPARDRALNEQFF. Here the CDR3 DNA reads TGCAGTGCTAGAGCGAATCCTGCCCGGGACAGGGCACTCAATGAGCAGTTCTTC.